The next 18 T cell receptor beta chains were all read from a single sample in a study of blood T cell repertoires in COVID-19. TCRdb keeps only in-frame clones here, not all; method: immunoSEQ multiplex PCR. The sample includes 170,000 or so clones, more than 75% of them seen just once. The sample taken for sequencing was PBMCs or T cells enriched from blood (not recorded which). These receptor sequences come from a woman between 50 and 59 years old who had recovered from COVID-19.

This chain joins TRBV19 and TRBJ1-3; 10 bases match TRBD1. Germline CDR1 LNHDA, CDR2 SQIVND (reference sequence). V shed 6 bases, J shed 1 base, and the junction held 3 bases outside the gene matches. The CDR3 is 15 residues long. This CDR3 reads CASRPGQGSGNTIYF. CDR3 bases: TGTGCCAGTAGACCGGGACAGGGGTCTGGAAACACCATATATTTT.

The chain joins TRBV28 to TRBJ1-1; perhaps TRBD1 as D (6 bases). Trimming left V 5 bases short and J 5 bases short, with 15 bases between. CDR3 size: 14 residues. Germline loops: CDR1 MDHEN, CDR2 SYDVKM. Written as DNA, the CDR3 is TGTGCCAGCAGTGTCGGGGGGCAGGGGACTGAAGCTTTCTTT. The encoded protein is CASSVGGQGTEAFF.

V gene TRBV24-1 combines with J gene TRBJ2-5, with TRBD1 as a possible D gene (6 bases). The V gene's germline CDR1 is KGHDR and CDR2 SFDVKD. The CDR3 sequence is 14 residues long. Trimming took off 7 bases at V and 2 bases at J, with 13 bases between the two ends. Here the CDR3 reads CATSGTGIQETQYF. CDR3 DNA sequence: TGTGCCACCAGCGGTACAGGGATTCAAGAGACCCAGTACTTC.

The chain links TRBV4-1 to TRBJ1-4, with D possibly being TRBD1 (5 bases). Per the germline V gene, CDR1 is MGHRA and CDR2 is YSYEKL. Between the trimmed V and J ends, which lost 3 bases and 8 bases, there was a span of 16 bases. The CDR3 is 15 residues long. CDR3: CASSHPAGGNEKLFF. The CDR3 nucleotides are TGCGCCAGCAGCCATCCCGCTGGGGGGAACGAAAAACTGTTTTTT.

J is TRBJ2-4 and V is TRBV7-3, with 9 bases fitting TRBD1. This CDR3 contains 16 residues. Germline V gene data show CDR1 as SGHTA and CDR2 as FQGTGA. V was pared by 4 bases and J by 7 bases, with 11 bases of the junction left unmatched. The CDR3 DNA reads TGTGCCAGCAGCTCTAGCCCGGGGACAGGGTTGAACATTCAGTACTTC. This translates into CASSSSPGTGLNIQYF.

This clone was observed a single time. V usage is TRBV29-1 and J usage is TRBJ1-2; D might be TRBD1 (5 bases). Trimming cost V 8 bases and J 3 bases, with 10 bases left between them. This CDR3 contains 11 residues. Germline assignment: CDR1 SQVTM and CDR2 ANQGSEA. In nucleotides, the CDR3 is TGCAGCCTCAGGGCCGACTATGGCTACACCTTC. Translating it yields CSLRADYGYTF.

The gene calls are TRBV7-8 and TRBJ2-6, with 10 nucleotides matching TRBD1. The J segment lost 0 bases and the V segment lost 7 bases, leaving 12 bases of the junction unmatched. The CDR3 is 19 amino acids. Germline V gene data show CDR1 as SGHVS and CDR2 as FQNEAQ. The CDR3 bases are TGTGCCAGCAAAGGACAGGGACAGGGGACTCGCTCTGGGGCCAACGTCCTGACTTTC. Translated, it gives CASKGQGQGTRSGANVLTF.

This clone occurred once. The rearrangement uses TRBV5-4 and TRBJ1-4, with 12 positions matching TRBD1. The junction had 14 bases not matched to a gene; V was cut back by 1 base and J by 13 bases. In germline, CDR1 is SGHNT, CDR2 YYREEE (reference sequence). The CDR3 totals 17 residues. CDR3 in amino acids: CASSLMGTGGSRGGLFF. CDR3 nucleotides: TGTGCCAGCAGCTTGATGGGGACAGGGGGCTCTCGGGGAGGACTGTTTTTT.

V is TRBV5-5 and J is TRBJ2-7; 13 positions match TRBD2. Trimming cost V 7 bases and J 7 bases; bases outside gene matches: 11. The CDR3 spans 15 residues. Looked up from germline, CDR1 is SGHKS and CDR2 is YYEKEE (reference sequence). The DNA of the CDR3 is TGTGCCAGCGGGCCATGGACTAGCGGGAGTGTTGAGCAGTACTTC. It translates to CASGPWTSGSVEQYF.

The chain combines TRBV19 with TRBJ1-1; D call uncertain. Germline values: CDR1 LNHDA, CDR2 SQIVND (reference sequence). V was cut by 7 bases and J by 0 bases, with 12 bases left in between. The CDR3 has 14 residues. CDR3 nucleotide sequence: TGTGCCAGTATTCCGACAATCCTGAACACTGAAGCTTTCTTT. As protein: CASIPTILNTEAFF. Variable domain in full (rest from reference TRBV19 and TRBJ1-1): DGGITQSPKYLFRKEGQNVTLSCEQNLNHDAMYWYRQDPGQGLRLIYYSQIVNDFQKGDIAEGYSVSREKKESFPLTVTSAQKNPTAFYLCASIPTILNTEAFFGQGTRLTVV.

The chain is built from TRBV24-1 and TRBJ2-3; 8 bases fit TRBD1. J gave up 5 bases and V 5 bases, and 5 bases lay outside the gene matches. From germline, CDR1 is KGHDR and CDR2 SFDVKD. This CDR3 is 14 amino acids long. The CDR3 DNA reads as TGTGCCACCAGTGCCTGGACAGGGAGAGATACGCAGTATTTT. Its protein product is CATSAWTGRDTQYF.

The chain recombines TRBV2 with TRBJ2-1; 11 bases map to TRBD2. CDR1 and CDR2 (germline): SNHLY, FYNNEI. The CDR3 is 15 amino acids. J lost 8 bases, V lost 5 bases, and 8 bases had no gene match. DNA of the CDR3: TGTGCCAGCAGTCTCCTAGCGGGAGGAGGCGATGAGCAGTTCTTC. Its protein product is CASSLLAGGGDEQFF. The full variable domain, with the rest looked up from reference TRBV2 and TRBJ2-1, is EPEVTQTPSHQVTQMGQEVILRCVPISNHLYFYWYRQILGQKVEFLVSFYNNEISEKSEIFDDQFSVERPDGSNFTLKIRSTKLEDSAMYFCASSLLAGGGDEQFFGPGTRLTVL.

The chain recombines TRBV27 with TRBJ2-7; TRBD2 agrees at 12 bases. The CDR3 length is 17 residues. V was clipped by 5 bases and J by 6 bases; unmatched bases: 14. Looked up from germline, CDR1 is MNHEY and CDR2 is SMNVEV (reference sequence). In nucleotides, the CDR3 is TGTGCCAGCAGTCCCCTAGCGGGAGGGCCGTCTCCCTCCGAGCAGTACTTC. It yields the protein CASSPLAGGPSPSEQYF.

The rearrangement links TRBV29-1 to TRBJ1-5; D is ambiguous. CDR3 length equals 15 residues. The V gene lost 4 bases and the J gene lost 0 bases, with 13 bases spanning the gap. Per germline, CDR1 SQVTM and CDR2 ANQGSEA. The DNA of the CDR3 is TGCAGCGTTGTAATTTCAGGCAATAGCAATCAGCCCCAGCATTTT. Protein: CSVVISGNSNQPQHF.

The chain combines TRBV6-2 or TRBV6-3 with TRBJ2-7; no reliable D call. Trimming left V 0 bases short and J 2 bases short, with 17 bases between. Per the germline V gene, CDR1 is MNHEY and CDR2 is SVGEGT. CDR3 length: 17 residues. In nucleotides, the CDR3 is TGTGCCAGCAGTTACTCGAGGTCGGCGGCCTCTACCTACGAGCAGTACTTC. It yields the protein CASSYSRSAASTYEQYF.

V usage is TRBV21-1 and J usage is TRBJ2-7; TRBD1 is the table's D call, not checked against the DNA. TRBV21-1 is labeled a pseudogene. CDR3 length equals 17 residues. The CDR3 DNA sequence: TGTGCCAGCAGCAAACCGCATCAGGGGGCCCCCTACTACGAGCAGTACTTC. It yields the protein CASSKPHQGAPYYEQYF.

The gene calls are TRBV11-3 and TRBJ2-1, with D perhaps TRBD2 (6 bases). Germline V gene sequence: CDR1 SGHNT, CDR2 YENEEA. This CDR3 contains 15 residues. Trimming pared 1 base from V and 4 bases from J, leaving 11 bases between. CDR3 bases: TGTGCCAGCAGCTTAGCGGGAGAGTTATACAATGAGCAGTTCTTC. Encoded protein: CASSLAGELYNEQFF.

This clone was counted only a few times. This rearrangement joins TRBV7-9 to TRBJ2-2, with 13 bases identical to TRBD2. Unmatched junction bases numbered 3, after V lost 5 bases and J lost 6 bases. CDR3 length equals 15 residues. Germline V gives CDR1 SEHNR, CDR2 FQNEAQ (reference sequence). The CDR3 protein is CASSTGLAGPGELFF. CDR3 sequence (DNA): TGTGCCAGCAGCACGGGACTAGCGGGGCCCGGGGAGCTGTTTTTT.